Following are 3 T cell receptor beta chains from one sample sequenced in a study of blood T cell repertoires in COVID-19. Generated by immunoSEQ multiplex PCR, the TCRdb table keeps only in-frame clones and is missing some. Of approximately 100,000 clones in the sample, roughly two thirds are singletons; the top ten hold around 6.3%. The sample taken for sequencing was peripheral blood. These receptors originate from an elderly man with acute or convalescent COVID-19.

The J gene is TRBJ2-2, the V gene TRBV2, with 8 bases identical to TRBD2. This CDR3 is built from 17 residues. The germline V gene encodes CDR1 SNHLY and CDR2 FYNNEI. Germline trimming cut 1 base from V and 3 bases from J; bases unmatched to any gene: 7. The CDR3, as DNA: TGTGCCAGCAGTGAAGAATCGGGAGGGCGGGACACCGGGGAGCTGTTTTTT. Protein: CASSEESGGRDTGELFF. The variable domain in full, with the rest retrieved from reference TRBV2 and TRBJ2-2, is EPEVTQTPSHQVTQMGQEVILRCVPISNHLYFYWYRQILGQKVEFLVSFYNNEISEKSEIFDDQFSVERPDGSNFTLKIRSTKLEDSAMYFCASSEESGGRDTGELFFGEGSRLTVL.

Here the CDR3 reads CASSSAGVGDTEAFF. The CDR3 bases are TGTGCCAGCAGCAGTGCAGGGGTTGGCGACACTGAAGCTTTCTTT. This chain connects TRBV21-1 to TRBJ1-1; the D segment call TRBD1 is taken from the table without a DNA check. TRBV21-1 constitutes a pseudogene. The CDR3 consists of 15 residues.

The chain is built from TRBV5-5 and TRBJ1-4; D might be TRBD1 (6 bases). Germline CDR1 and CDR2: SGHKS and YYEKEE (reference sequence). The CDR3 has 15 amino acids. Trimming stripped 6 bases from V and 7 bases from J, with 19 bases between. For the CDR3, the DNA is TGTGCCAGCAACGAGCGGGGCAGGGGCGGTGAAAAACTGTTTTTT. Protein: CASNERGRGGEKLFF.